This TCR beta chain originates from a study of blood T cell repertoires in COVID-19. Using immunoSEQ multiplex PCR, the repertoire was profiled, and TCRdb retains in-frame clones only, with some absent. This table has about 420,000 clones, 70% to 90% appearing once. This clone was observed a single time. The CDR3 is made up of 16 amino acids. After removal of 4 bases from V and 1 base from J, the junction contained 8 bases not matched to a gene. The germline V gene has CDR1 SNHLY and CDR2 FYNNEI. The sequencing input was peripheral blood. The clonotype comes from a young man with COVID-19, enrolled during active disease. This sequence joins TRBV2 and TRBJ2-3; TRBD2 matches at 7 bases. CDR3: CASSGGVSGGTDTQYF. The CDR3 DNA sequence: TGTGCCAGCAGTGGAGGGGTCAGCGGGGGCACAGATACGCAGTATTTT.